This T cell receptor (beta chain) derives from a study of response to subunit inactivated influenza vaccine. The length of the CDR3 is 16 residues. Trimming left V 6 bases short and J 6 bases short, with 21 bases between. Germline CDR1 reads LGHDT; CDR2 reads YNNKEL (reference sequence). Study-wide results and limits: T cells newly recruited by each seasonal influenza vaccination are few, the authors suggested.

MiXCR, run by TCRdb on the RT-PCR reads, gives a single entry per CDR3 protein. The repertoire includes roughly 670,000 distinct CDR3 sequences, 12% to 15% of them detected once, and 7.6% sits in the top ten. There are a few counts of this clonotype. The antigen is not known. Here the sequenced sample was PBMCs from blood, taken roughly 2 weeks before vaccination. The chain combines TRBV3-1 with TRBJ2-1; D gene uncertain. The source of this sequence is a man aged 45-65 years who received an inactivated influenza vaccine. The CDR3 coding sequence is TGTGCCAGCAGTTTATGGGGTAGTCATTCCCTCAATGAGCAGTTCTTC. Its translation: CASSLWGSHSLNEQFF.